This TCR beta chain was retrieved from a study of shared T cell receptors in the human thymus. The V and J ends lost 5 bases and 7 bases respectively, with 18 bases between them. CDR1 is MDHEN and CDR2 is SYDVKM in the germline V gene. The CDR3 is 15 residues long. Sequencing was performed with immunoSEQ multiplex PCR; in TCRdb, only in-frame clones are kept and a portion is missing. Of hundreds of thousands of clones listed, around 95% are singletons. The chain is built from TRBV28 and TRBJ2-4; D is perhaps TRBD2 (6 bases). The specimen was thymocytes. The sequence came from a human donor. The CDR3 DNA reads TGTGCCAGCAGTCGGGGGTCCACCTTGTGGAACATTCAGTACTTC. Its protein product is CASSRGSTLWNIQYF.